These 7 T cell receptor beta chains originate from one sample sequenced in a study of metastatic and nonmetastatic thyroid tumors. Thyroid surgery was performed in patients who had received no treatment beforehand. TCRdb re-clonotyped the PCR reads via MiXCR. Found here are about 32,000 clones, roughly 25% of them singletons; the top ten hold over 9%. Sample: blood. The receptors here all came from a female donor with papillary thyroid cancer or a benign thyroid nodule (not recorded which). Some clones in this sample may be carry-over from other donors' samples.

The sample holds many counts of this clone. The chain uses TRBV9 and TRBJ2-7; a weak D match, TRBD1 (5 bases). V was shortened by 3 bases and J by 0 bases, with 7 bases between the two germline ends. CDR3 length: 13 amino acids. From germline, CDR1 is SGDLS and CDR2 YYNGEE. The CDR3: CASSGTNSYEQYF. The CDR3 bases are TGTGCCAGCAGCGGGACAAACTCCTACGAGCAGTACTTC.

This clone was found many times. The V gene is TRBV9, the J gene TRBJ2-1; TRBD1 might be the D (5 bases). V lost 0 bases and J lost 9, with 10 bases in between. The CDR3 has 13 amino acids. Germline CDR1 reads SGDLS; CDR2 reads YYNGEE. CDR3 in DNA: TGTGCCAGCAGCGTAGCAGGGTTCGGTGAGCAGTTCTTC. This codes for CASSVAGFGEQFF.

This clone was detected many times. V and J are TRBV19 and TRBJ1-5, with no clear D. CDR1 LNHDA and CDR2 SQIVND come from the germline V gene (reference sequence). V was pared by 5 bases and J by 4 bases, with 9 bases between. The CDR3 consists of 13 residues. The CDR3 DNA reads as TGTGCCAGTAGTTCTAGCAGGAATCAGCCCCAGCATTTT. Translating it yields CASSSSRNQPQHF.

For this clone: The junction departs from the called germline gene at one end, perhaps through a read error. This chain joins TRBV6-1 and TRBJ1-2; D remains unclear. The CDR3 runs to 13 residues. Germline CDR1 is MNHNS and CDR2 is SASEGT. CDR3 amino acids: CARSERSPSGYTF. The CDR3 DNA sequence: TGTGCCAGGAGTGAGCGATCTCCTTCAGGCTACACCTTC.

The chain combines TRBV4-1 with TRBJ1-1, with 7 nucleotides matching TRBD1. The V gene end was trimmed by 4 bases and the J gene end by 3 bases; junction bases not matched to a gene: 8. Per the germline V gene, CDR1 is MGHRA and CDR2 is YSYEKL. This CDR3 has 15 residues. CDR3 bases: TGCGCCAGCAGCCCCGTCAGGGGGGTGCACACTGAAGCTTTCTTT. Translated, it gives CASSPVRGVHTEAFF.

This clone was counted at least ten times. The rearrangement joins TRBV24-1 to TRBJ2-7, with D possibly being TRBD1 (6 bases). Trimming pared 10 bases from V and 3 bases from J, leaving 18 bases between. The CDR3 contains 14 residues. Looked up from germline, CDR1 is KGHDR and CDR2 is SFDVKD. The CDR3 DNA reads TGTGCCACAGCGACAACAGGGATAAGCTACGAGCAGTACTTC. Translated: CATATTGISYEQYF.

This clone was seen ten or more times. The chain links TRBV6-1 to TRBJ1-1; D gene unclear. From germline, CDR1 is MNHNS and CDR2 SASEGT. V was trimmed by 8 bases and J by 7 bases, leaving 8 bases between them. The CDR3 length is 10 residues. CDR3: CASGFDEAFF. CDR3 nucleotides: TGTGCCAGCGGGTTCGATGAAGCTTTCTTT.